This is a list of T cell receptor beta chains from one sample in a study of blood T cell repertoires in COVID-19. The protocol was immunoSEQ multiplex PCR, while the TCRdb copy is restricted to in-frame clones and leaves out a portion. The table lists some 66,000 clones, roughly nine tenths of them singletons. Sequencing input: peripheral blood. These receptors all stem from a human donor in a cohort sampled during active COVID-19. CDR3s include the opening cysteine and the closing phenylalanine or tryptophan. Clone size is not always given. Where it is, it says once, few, many or a class for expanded clones.

size: -; V: TRBV3-1/TRBV3-2; CDR3: CASSRRVLAGINNEQFF
size: -; V: TRBV19; CDR3: CASSRDSPTGELFF
size: -; V: TRBV7-3; CDR3: CASSLSVNTEAFF
size: -; V: TRBV9; CDR3: CASSVGLAGGASYNEQFF
size: -; V: TRBV7-2; CDR3: CASSSSSQPQHF
size: -; V: TRBV12-3/TRBV12-4; CDR3: CASSLGSETQYF
size: once; V: TRBV6-5; CDR3: CASKTARDEQFF
size: -; V: TRBV7-2; CDR3: CASSFLDTGPPRYF
size: -; V: TRBV2; CDR3: CASSDGHPNTDTQYF
size: -; V: TRBV4-3; CDR3: CASSQERGLETQYF
size: -; V: TRBV27; CDR3: CASRTSGNTGELFF
size: -; V: TRBV5-5; CDR3: CASSLAHVPGQATNYGYTF
size: -; V: TRBV7-2; CDR3: CASSSNFPYEQYF
size: once; V: TRBV7-2; CDR3: CASSLSGSTEKLFF
size: -; V: TRBV6-6; CDR3: CASSPAPGQGVGETQYF
size: -; V: TRBV5-1; CDR3: CASGKSDRQGAGYGYTF
size: -; V: TRBV6-5; CDR3: CASSLSGTGLPYGYTF
size: -; V: TRBV7-2; CDR3: CASSSSGRNTGELFF